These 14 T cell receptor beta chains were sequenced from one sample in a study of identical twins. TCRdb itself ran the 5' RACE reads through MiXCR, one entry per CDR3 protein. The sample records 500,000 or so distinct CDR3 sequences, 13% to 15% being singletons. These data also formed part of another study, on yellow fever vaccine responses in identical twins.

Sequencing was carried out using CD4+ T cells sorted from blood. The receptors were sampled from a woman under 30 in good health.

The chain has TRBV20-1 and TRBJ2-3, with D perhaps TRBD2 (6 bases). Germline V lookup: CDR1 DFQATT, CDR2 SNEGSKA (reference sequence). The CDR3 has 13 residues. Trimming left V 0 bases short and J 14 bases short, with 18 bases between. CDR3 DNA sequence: TGCAGTGCTAGAGATCCGGGCCGGGAGAGGCGGTATTTT. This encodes CSARDPGRERRYF.

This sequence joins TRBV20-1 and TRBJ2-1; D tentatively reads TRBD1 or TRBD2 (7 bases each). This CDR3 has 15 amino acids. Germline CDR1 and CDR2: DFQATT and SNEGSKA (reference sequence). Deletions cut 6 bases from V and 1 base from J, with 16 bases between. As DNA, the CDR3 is TGCAGTGCAGGGGGCGGGAGAGGATCCTACAATGAGCAGTTCTTC. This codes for CSAGGGRGSYNEQFF.

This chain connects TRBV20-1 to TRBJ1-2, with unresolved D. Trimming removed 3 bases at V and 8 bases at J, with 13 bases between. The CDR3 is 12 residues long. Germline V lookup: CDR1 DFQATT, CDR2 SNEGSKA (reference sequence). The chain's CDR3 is CSASRAVEGYTF. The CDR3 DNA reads TGCAGTGCTAGTAGGGCCGTCGAGGGCTACACCTTC.

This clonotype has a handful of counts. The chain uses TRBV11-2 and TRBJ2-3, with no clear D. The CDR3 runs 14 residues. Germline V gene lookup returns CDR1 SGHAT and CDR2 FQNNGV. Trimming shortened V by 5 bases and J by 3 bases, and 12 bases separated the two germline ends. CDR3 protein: CASSPSPGTDTQYF. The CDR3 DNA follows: TGTGCCAGCAGCCCCAGCCCCGGGACAGATACGCAGTATTTT.

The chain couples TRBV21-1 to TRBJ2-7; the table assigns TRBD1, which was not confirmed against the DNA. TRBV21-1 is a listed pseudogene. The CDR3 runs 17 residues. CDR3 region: CASSKGGFSDVAYEQYF. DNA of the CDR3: TGTGCCAGCAGCAAAGGGGGCTTTAGCGACGTGGCCTACGAGCAGTACTTC.

This CDR3 is CASSPLAGGSLSEQYF. DNA of the CDR3: TGTGCCAGCAGCCCCCTTGCTGGCGGGAGCCTTTCCGAGCAGTACTTC. The chain employs TRBV12-3 or TRBV12-4 and TRBJ2-7; 7 nucleotides align to TRBD2. The J segment lost 6 bases and the V segment lost 6 bases, leaving 17 bases of the junction unmatched. CDR3 length: 16 residues.

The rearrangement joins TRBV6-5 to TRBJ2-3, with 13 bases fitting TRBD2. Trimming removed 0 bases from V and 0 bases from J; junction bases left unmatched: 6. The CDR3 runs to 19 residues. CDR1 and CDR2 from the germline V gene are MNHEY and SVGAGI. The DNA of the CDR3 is TGTGCCAGCAGTTACTCGAGACTAGCGGGGGGAACTAGCACAGATACGCAGTATTTT. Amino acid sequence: CASSYSRLAGGTSTDTQYF.

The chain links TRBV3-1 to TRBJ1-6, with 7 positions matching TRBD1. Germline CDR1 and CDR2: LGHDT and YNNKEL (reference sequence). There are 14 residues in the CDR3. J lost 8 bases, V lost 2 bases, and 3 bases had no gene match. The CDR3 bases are TGTGCCAGCAGCCAAAACAGGGGCGATTCACCCCTCCACTTT. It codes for CASSQNRGDSPLHF.

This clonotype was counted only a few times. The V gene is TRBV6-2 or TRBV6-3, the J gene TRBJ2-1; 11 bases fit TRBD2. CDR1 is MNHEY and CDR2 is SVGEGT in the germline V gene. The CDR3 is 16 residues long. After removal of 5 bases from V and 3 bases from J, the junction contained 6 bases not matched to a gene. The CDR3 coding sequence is TGTGCCAGCAGTCTGTTGACTAGCGGGGTCTACAATGAGCAGTTCTTC. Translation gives CASSLLTSGVYNEQFF.

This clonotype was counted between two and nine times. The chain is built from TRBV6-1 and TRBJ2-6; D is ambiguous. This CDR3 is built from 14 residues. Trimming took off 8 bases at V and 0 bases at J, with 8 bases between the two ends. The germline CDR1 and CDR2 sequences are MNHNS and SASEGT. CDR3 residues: CASGLISGANVLTF. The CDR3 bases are TGTGCCAGCGGTCTTATCTCTGGGGCCAACGTCCTGACTTTC.

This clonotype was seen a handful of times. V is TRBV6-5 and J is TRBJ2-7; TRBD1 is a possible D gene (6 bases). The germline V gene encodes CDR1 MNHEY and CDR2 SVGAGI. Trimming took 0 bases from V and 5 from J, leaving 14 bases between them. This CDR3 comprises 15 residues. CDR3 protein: CASSYSIQGVNEQYF. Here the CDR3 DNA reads TGTGCCAGCAGTTACTCGATACAGGGCGTCAACGAGCAGTACTTC.

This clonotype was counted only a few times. CDR3 DNA: TGTGCCAGCATTATGGGACAGCCGGGCACCGGGGAGCTGTTTTTT. This encodes CASIMGQPGTGELFF. The chain uses TRBV2 and TRBJ2-2; 7 bases align to TRBD1. Germline V lookup: CDR1 SNHLY, CDR2 FYNNEI. The CDR3 has 15 amino acids. The junction had 9 bases not matched to a gene; V was cut back by 7 bases and J by 4 bases. Drawing the rest from reference TRBV2 and TRBJ2-2, the complete variable domain is EPEVTQTPSHQVTQMGQEVILRCVPISNHLYFYWYRQILGQKVEFLVSFYNNEISEKSEIFDDQFSVERPDGSNFTLKIRSTKLEDSAMYFCASIMGQPGTGELFFGEGSRLTVL.

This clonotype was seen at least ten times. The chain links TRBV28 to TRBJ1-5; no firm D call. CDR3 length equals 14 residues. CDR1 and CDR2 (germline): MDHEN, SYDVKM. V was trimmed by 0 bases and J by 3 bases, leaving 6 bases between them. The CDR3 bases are TGTGCCAGCAGTTTATGGGAAAACAATCAGCCCCAGCATTTT. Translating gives CASSLWENNQPQHF.

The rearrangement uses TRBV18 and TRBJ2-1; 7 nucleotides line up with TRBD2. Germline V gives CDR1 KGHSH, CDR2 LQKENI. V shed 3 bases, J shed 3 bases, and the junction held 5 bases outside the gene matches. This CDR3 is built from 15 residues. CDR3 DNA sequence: TGTGCCAGCTCACCTCTAGCGGAGAGCTACAATGAGCAGTTCTTC. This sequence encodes CASSPLAESYNEQFF.